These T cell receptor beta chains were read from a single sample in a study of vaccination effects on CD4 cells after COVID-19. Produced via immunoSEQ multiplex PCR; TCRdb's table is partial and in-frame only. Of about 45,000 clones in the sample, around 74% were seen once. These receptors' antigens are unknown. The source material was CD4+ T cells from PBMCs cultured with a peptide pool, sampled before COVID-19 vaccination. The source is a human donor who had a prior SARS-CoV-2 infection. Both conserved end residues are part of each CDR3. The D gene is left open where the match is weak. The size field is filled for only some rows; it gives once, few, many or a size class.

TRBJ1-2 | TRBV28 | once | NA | TGTGCCAGCAAGGAGAAAAACTATGGCTACACCTTC | CASKEKNYGYTF
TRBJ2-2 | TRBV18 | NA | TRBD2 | TGTGCCAGCTCACCTAGCGGGGGAATCGCCGGGGAGCTGTTTTTT | CASSPSGGIAGELFF
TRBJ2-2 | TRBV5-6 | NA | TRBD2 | TGTGCCAGCAGCTTCGGGACTAGTCCGGGGGAGCTGTTTTTT | CASSFGTSPGELFF
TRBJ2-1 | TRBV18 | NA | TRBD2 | TGTGCCAGCTCACCTCCTAGCGGGAGTTTGTTAGAGCAGTTCTTC | CASSPPSGSLLEQFF
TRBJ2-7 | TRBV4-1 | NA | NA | TGCGCCAGCAGCCAAGACAACAGGGCTTACGAGCAGTACTTC | CASSQDNRAYEQYF
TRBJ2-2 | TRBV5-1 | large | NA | TGCGCCAGCAGTCCCAGGGGTACGAACACCGGGGAGCTGTTTTTT | CASSPRGTNTGELFF
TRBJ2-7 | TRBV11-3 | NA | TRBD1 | TGTGCCAGCAGCGCCCGGACAGGCTCCCCCTACGAGCAGTACTTC | CASSARTGSPYEQYF
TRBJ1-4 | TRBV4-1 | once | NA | TGCGCCAGCAGCCGAACCCTCACAAGGGGCAGTAATGAAAAACTGTTTTTT | CASSRTLTRGSNEKLFF
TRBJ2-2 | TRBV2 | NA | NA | TGTGCCAGCAGTGTCGGTTGGGGGGAGGACACCGGGGAGCTGTTTTTT | CASSVGWGEDTGELFF
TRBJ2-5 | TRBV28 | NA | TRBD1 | TGTGCCAGCAGCCGGACAGGGGAAGAGACCCAGTACTTC | CASSRTGEETQYF
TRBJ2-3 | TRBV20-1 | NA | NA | TGCAGTGCTCTCCTAGCGGATACGCAGTATTTT | CSALLADTQYF
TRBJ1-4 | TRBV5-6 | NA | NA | TGTGCCAGCAGCCACACAAGGATAAATGAAAAACTGTTTTTT | CASSHTRINEKLFF
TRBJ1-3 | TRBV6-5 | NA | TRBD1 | TGTGCCAGCCGCGAGCCCCAGGGGGTTGGAAACACCATATATTTT | CASREPQGVGNTIYF
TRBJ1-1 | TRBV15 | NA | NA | TGTGCCACCAGCCGGGTCTCTCTGGTACCTGAAGCTTTCTTT | CATSRVSLVPEAFF